Listed here are 16 T cell receptor beta chains from one sample, sequenced in a study of blood T cell repertoires in COVID-19. Method: immunoSEQ multiplex PCR; TCRdb's copy keeps in-frame clones and lacks some. Of fewer than 300,000 clones listed, over 70% are singletons. The sample taken for sequencing was peripheral blood. The receptors stem from a human donor in a cohort sampled during active COVID-19.

The chain employs TRBV7-8 and TRBJ1-2, with 7 nucleotides matching TRBD1. V was pared by 1 base and J by 5 bases, with 4 bases of the junction left unmatched. This CDR3 has 14 amino acids. The germline CDR1 and CDR2 sequences are SGHVS and FQNEAQ. CDR3 amino acids: CASSLVTGTYGYTF. In DNA, the CDR3 is TGTGCCAGCAGCTTAGTGACAGGGACTTATGGCTACACCTTC. Supplemented by reference TRBV7-8 and TRBJ1-2, the full variable domain reads GAGVSQSPRYKVAKRGQDVALRCDPISGHVSLFWYQQALGQGPEFLTYFQNEAQLDKSGLPSDRFFAERPEGSVSTLKIQRTQQEDSAVYLCASSLVTGTYGYTFGSGTRLTVV.

The rearrangement joins TRBV10-3 to TRBJ2-7; perhaps TRBD2 as D (5 bases). The CDR3 loop spans 14 amino acids. V shed 3 bases and J shed 3 bases, with 12 bases lying between them. The germline CDR1 and CDR2 sequences are ENHRY and SYGVKD. CDR3 amino acids: CAISDEGYSYEQYF. CDR3 nucleotides: TGTGCCATCAGTGATGAGGGATACAGCTACGAGCAGTACTTC.

The rearrangement joins TRBV15 to TRBJ1-6; possibly TRBD1 for D (5 bases). Trimming left V 0 bases short and J 13 bases short, with 19 bases between. Germline CDR1 and CDR2: LNHNV and YYDKDF (reference sequence). The CDR3 has 16 amino acids. CDR3 region: CATSRDLGEASGPLHF. The CDR3 nucleotides read TGTGCCACCAGCAGAGATTTGGGGGAGGCTTCCGGGCCCCTCCACTTT.

The gene calls are TRBV5-1 and TRBJ1-2, with D tentatively TRBD1 (6 bases). This CDR3 contains 15 residues. In germline, CDR1 is SGHRS, CDR2 YFSETQ. Trimming removed 0 bases at V and 4 bases at J, with 13 bases between. The CDR3, as DNA: TGCGCCAGCAGCTTGGGGCAGGGGCCGATCTATGGCTACACCTTC. As protein: CASSLGQGPIYGYTF.

This clone was picked up a small number of times. CDR3 nucleotide sequence: TGTGCCAGCACCTCAAATAGACAGGGCTCCGAAGCTTTCTTT. Encoded protein: CASTSNRQGSEAFF. The chain uses TRBV27 and TRBJ1-1, with 7 bases fitting TRBD1. The V segment lost 7 bases and the J segment 8 bases; nucleotides outside the gene matches: 13. Per the germline V gene, CDR1 is MNHEY and CDR2 is SMNVEV (reference sequence). The CDR3 loop spans 14 amino acids.

The V and J genes are TRBV4-1 and TRBJ1-2; D is uncertain. The CDR3 runs to 15 residues. Germline loops: CDR1 MGHRA, CDR2 YSYEKL. Trimming stripped 0 bases from V and 2 bases from J, with 10 bases between. The CDR3 DNA reads TGCGCCAGCAGCCAAGACTTAGCAGCAAACTATGGCTACACCTTC. Translation: CASSQDLAANYGYTF.

The chain joins TRBV28 to TRBJ2-4; 9 bases are shared with TRBD2. In germline, CDR1 is MDHEN, CDR2 SYDVKM. Trimming at V came to 11 bases and at J to 0 bases, leaving 14 bases not matched to a gene. This CDR3 has 17 residues. CDR3 loop: CAAGGAGGLGAKNIQYF. CDR3 DNA: TGTGCCGCGGGAGGAGCGGGGGGCCTGGGAGCCAAAAACATTCAGTACTTC.

This clone was seen a few times. V is TRBV19 and J is TRBJ2-7; TRBD1 matches 7 bases. The length of the CDR3 is 13 residues. Trimming cost V 6 bases and J 6 bases; bases outside gene matches: 8. Germline V CDR1 and CDR2: LNHDA, SQIVND (reference sequence). CDR3 sequence reads: CASRAGGISEQYF. CDR3 coding DNA: TGTGCCAGTAGAGCAGGGGGTATATCCGAGCAGTACTTC. Complete variable domain (other parts from reference TRBV19 and TRBJ2-7): DGGITQSPKYLFRKEGQNVTLSCEQNLNHDAMYWYRQDPGQGLRLIYYSQIVNDFQKGDIAEGYSVSREKKESFPLTVTSAQKNPTAFYLCASRAGGISEQYFGPGTRLTVT.

The chain combines TRBV19 with TRBJ2-1; TRBD2 aligns across 12 bases. Per germline, CDR1 LNHDA and CDR2 SQIVND (reference sequence). The V segment lost 3 bases and the J segment 3 bases; nucleotides outside the gene matches: 6. This CDR3 comprises 17 residues. The CDR3 loop reads CASSIRGLAGIYNEQFF. CDR3 DNA sequence: TGTGCCAGTAGTATCAGGGGACTAGCGGGCATCTACAATGAGCAGTTCTTC. Based on the CDR3 plus reference TRBV19 and TRBJ2-1, the full variable domain is DGGITQSPKYLFRKEGQNVTLSCEQNLNHDAMYWYRQDPGQGLRLIYYSQIVNDFQKGDIAEGYSVSREKKESFPLTVTSAQKNPTAFYLCASSIRGLAGIYNEQFFGPGTRLTVL.

The V gene is TRBV19, the J gene TRBJ2-1, with 11 nucleotides matching TRBD2. V shed 6 bases, J shed 9 bases, and the junction held 7 bases outside the gene matches. Germline CDR1 and CDR2: LNHDA and SQIVND (reference sequence). The CDR3 is 14 amino acids. CDR3 residues: CASRVTSGRGEQFF. The CDR3 DNA follows: TGTGCCAGTAGGGTAACTAGCGGGAGAGGTGAGCAGTTCTTC.

The chain carries TRBV5-4 and TRBJ2-7; TRBD2 agrees at 14 bases. The germline gives CDR1 SGHNT, CDR2 YYREEE (reference sequence). J was trimmed by 1 base and V by 3 bases; bases with no gene match: 9. This CDR3 region has 18 residues. This CDR3 reads CASSSGLAGATGSYEQYF. CDR3 nucleotide sequence: TGTGCCAGCAGCTCGGGACTAGCGGGGGCCACGGGATCCTACGAGCAGTACTTC.

A single count supports this clone. This chain connects TRBV23-1 to TRBJ2-2; 7 nucleotides line up with TRBD2. TRBV23-1 is an open reading frame whose function is uncertain. V trimming: 1 base; J trimming: 0 bases; junction bases outside the gene matches: 17. CDR3 length: 21 amino acids. This CDR3 is CASSQFKRAGLAETNTGELFF. CDR3 in DNA: TGCGCCAGCAGTCAATTTAAGCGGGCGGGGCTAGCGGAAACGAACACCGGGGAGCTGTTTTTT.

This clone has just a few counts. CDR3 in DNA: TGTGCCAGCAGCCGCCTAACGATCTATGACAGGGGGAACTACGAGCAGTACTTC. The encoded protein is CASSRLTIYDRGNYEQYF. V gene TRBV14 combines with J gene TRBJ2-7; 9 nucleotides align to TRBD1. Looked up from germline, CDR1 is SGHDN and CDR2 is FVKESK. This CDR3 is built from 18 residues. J lost 3 bases, V lost 4 bases, and 16 bases had no gene match.

The chain recombines TRBV6-2 or TRBV6-3 with TRBJ2-1, with TRBD2 identical over 14 bases. Losses at the gene ends were 2 bases for V and 8 bases for J; bases not matched to a gene: 11. The CDR3 has 18 amino acids. Germline CDR1 is MNHEY and CDR2 is SVGEGT. CDR3 in amino acids: CASSYAAGLAGEGDEQFF. The CDR3, as DNA: TGTGCCAGCAGTTACGCTGCGGGACTAGCGGGAGAAGGGGATGAGCAGTTCTTC.

V and J are TRBV7-9 and TRBJ2-7; D is perhaps TRBD2 (5 bases). There are 13 residues in the CDR3. V was pared by 5 bases and J by 7 bases, with 15 bases between. Germline loops: CDR1 SEHNR, CDR2 FQNEAQ (reference sequence). The CDR3 here is CASSILLGVEQYF. The CDR3, as DNA: TGTGCCAGCAGCATTCTACTAGGTGTGGAGCAGTACTTC.

The rearrangement joins TRBV6-2 or TRBV6-3 to TRBJ2-3; D is possibly TRBD1 (7 bases). The germline gives CDR1 MNHEY, CDR2 SVGEGT. The CDR3 is made up of 19 amino acids. V was pared by 6 bases and J by 3 bases, with 28 bases between. In DNA form, the CDR3 reads TGTGCCAGCAGCTCTCGGACAGCTGGGGGGCCAGGGGGAACAGATACGCAGTATTTT. Protein sequence: CASSSRTAGGPGGTDTQYF.